These T cell receptor beta chains were read from a single sample in a study of T cell responses to AZD1222 COVID-19 vaccine. Repertoires were generated with immunoSEQ multiplex PCR, while TCRdb's copy carries only in-frame clones and drops some. Here the sample spans about 200,000 clones, roughly 94% being singletons. The sample consisted of peripheral blood, taken 28 days after the second dose of the MenACWY control vaccine. The origin of the receptors is an adult who received the MenACWY meningococcal vaccine as a control. Both conserved end residues are part of each CDR3.

TRBV2	TRBJ2-7	CASRDRGYNPYEQYF
TRBV7-8	TRBJ1-1	CASSKRDRTNTEAFF
TRBV7-9	TRBJ2-1	CASSPSTSGVVSYNEQFF
TRBV11-2	TRBJ2-5	CASSLEASGGRETQYF
TRBV7-3	TRBJ2-1	CASSKGSYNEQFF
TRBV6-5	TRBJ2-2	CASSLQGTGELFF
TRBV3-1/TRBV3-2	TRBJ2-2	CASSQEPGLGAGELFF
TRBV5-5	TRBJ2-5	CASSPELGAETQYF
TRBV7-9	TRBJ1-1	CASTKDRVGNTEAFF
TRBV19	TRBJ1-1	CASNHRRYTEAFF
TRBV7-2	TRBJ1-3	CASSRTRAPGNTIYF
TRBV7-9	TRBJ2-5	CASSLEGGETQYF
TRBV29-1	TRBJ1-1	CSAGTGNTEAFF
TRBV6-5	TRBJ2-2	CASKVEAGNTGELFF
TRBV6-5	TRBJ2-2	CASRQRTTGGELFF
TRBV18	TRBJ2-2	CASSRTGGRELFF
TRBV6-5	TRBJ2-1	CASSYPLWGRSGEQFF
TRBV7-8	TRBJ2-5	CASSLGPGRFETQYF
TRBV9	TRBJ2-2	CASSPRGGTNTGELFF
TRBV6-5	TRBJ1-1	CASSYSGSPEAFF
TRBV4-3	TRBJ2-2	CASSQDYRNTGELFF
TRBV9	TRBJ2-1	CASSPPSSGSVGEQFF
TRBV7-8	TRBJ1-6	CASSAYSEALHF
TRBV5-5	TRBJ2-1	CASSLNPAEQFF
TRBV28	TRBJ2-3	CASTLLGGSTDTQYF
TRBV7-6	TRBJ2-5	CASSSRGGLVREETQYF
TRBV6-1	TRBJ1-3	CASSERGSGNTIYF
TRBV28	TRBJ2-3	CASTFGGSTDTQYF
TRBV6-2/TRBV6-3	TRBJ2-7	CASIPAGASYEQYF
TRBV28	TRBJ1-4	CASRPYDRPIKLFF
TRBV10-3	TRBJ2-5	CAISGASGSQETQYF
TRBV10-3	TRBJ1-6	CAISDHPTAGSDRGDSPLHF
TRBV4-3	TRBJ2-3	CASSQGHTLGADTQYF
TRBV27	TRBJ2-4	CASSPPTSGRWGDIQYF
TRBV29-1	TRBJ2-1	CSVFGTSGSYNEQFF
TRBV5-4	TRBJ1-1	CASSLGTANTEAFF
TRBV2	TRBJ1-5	CASSARGSESYSNQPQHF
TRBV3-1/TRBV3-2	TRBJ2-2	CASSQPGTLNTGELFF
TRBV10-3	TRBJ1-4	CAISAATNEKLFF
TRBV7-2	TRBJ2-5	CASFSETQYF
TRBV4-3	TRBJ2-2	CASSQDRGAHRELFF
TRBV18	TRBJ2-2	CASSPPIRTGTGELFF
TRBV6-1	TRBJ2-1	CASSELRGDRVRDEQFF
TRBV28	TRBJ2-4	CASEPGTSVNIQYF
TRBV7-8	TRBJ2-7	CASSFSGASYEQYF